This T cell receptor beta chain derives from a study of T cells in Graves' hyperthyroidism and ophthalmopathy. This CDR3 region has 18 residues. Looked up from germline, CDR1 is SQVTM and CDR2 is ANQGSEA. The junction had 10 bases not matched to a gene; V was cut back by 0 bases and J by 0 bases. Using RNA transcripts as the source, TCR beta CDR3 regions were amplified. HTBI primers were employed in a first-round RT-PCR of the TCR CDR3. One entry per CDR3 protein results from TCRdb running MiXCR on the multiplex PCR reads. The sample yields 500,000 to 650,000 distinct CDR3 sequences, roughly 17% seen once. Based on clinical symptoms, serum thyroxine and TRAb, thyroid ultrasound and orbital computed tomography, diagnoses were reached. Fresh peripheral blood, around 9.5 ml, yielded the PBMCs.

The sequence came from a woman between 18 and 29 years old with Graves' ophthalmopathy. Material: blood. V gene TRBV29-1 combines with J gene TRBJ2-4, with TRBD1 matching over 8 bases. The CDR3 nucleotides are TGCAGCGTTGAAGACCTAAGGGACAGGCCGCTAGCCAAAAACATTCAGTACTTC. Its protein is CSVEDLRDRPLAKNIQYF.